These 5 T cell receptor beta chains share one sample of origin, sequenced in a study of technical replicates of blood from a handful of donors. The assay was immunoSEQ multiplex PCR, and TCRdb's table has in-frame clones only and misses some. The table has more than 90,000 clones, around 95% seen once. Sequences were obtained from T cells isolated from PBMCs. The receptors come from a human donor in good health.

This chain connects TRBV5-6 to TRBJ2-7; TRBD2 matches 7 bases. This CDR3 has 14 amino acids. Germline CDR1 SGHDT, CDR2 YYEEEE. V lost 3 bases and J lost 0; bases outside the gene matches: 3. DNA for the CDR3: TGTGCCAGCAGCTCCGGGACTATCTCCTACGAGCAGTACTTC. Its translation is CASSSGTISYEQYF.

This chain uses TRBV18 with TRBJ2-4; tentatively, D is TRBD1 (5 bases). CDR3 length: 15 amino acids. The V end lost 6 bases, the J end lost 0 bases, and 12 bases lay between the germline ends. Germline V lookup: CDR1 KGHSH, CDR2 LQKENI. CDR3 DNA sequence: TGTGCCAGCTCGGTCCCCCAGGGAGCCAAAAACATTCAGTACTTC. Protein product: CASSVPQGAKNIQYF.

This chain uses TRBV11-2 with TRBJ2-3; 8 bases are shared with TRBD2. Germline assignment: CDR1 SGHAT and CDR2 FQNNGV. The CDR3 sequence is 16 residues long. The J segment lost 1 base and the V segment lost 4 bases, leaving 7 bases of the junction unmatched. CDR3 protein: CASSSRAGAGTDTQYF. The CDR3 bases are TGTGCCAGCAGCTCGAGAGCGGGAGCCGGCACAGATACGCAGTATTTT.

This chain connects TRBV4-1 to TRBJ2-7; perhaps TRBD2 as D (6 bases). The germline CDR1 and CDR2 sequences are MGHRA and YSYEKL. V was clipped by 2 bases and J by 6 bases, with 11 bases between them. The CDR3 has 13 residues. Here the CDR3 reads CASSQRGIGEQYF. CDR3 sequence (DNA): TGCGCCAGCAGCCAACGGGGGATCGGCGAGCAGTACTTC.

This chain joins TRBV7-3 and TRBJ2-1; 7 bases fit TRBD1. This CDR3 has 17 amino acids. The V gene end was trimmed by 1 base and the J gene end by 7 bases; junction bases not matched to a gene: 13. CDR1 SGHTA and CDR2 FQGTGA come from the germline V gene. CDR3 nucleotides: TGTGCCAGCAGCTTAAGGGACAGCCACTATGAGGGAAATGAGCAGTTCTTC. Translation: CASSLRDSHYEGNEQFF.